These T cell receptor beta chains were read from a single sample in a study of shared clonotypes between healthy human individuals. Libraries were prepared by immunoSEQ multiplex PCR; TCRdb keeps only in-frame clonotypes and omits some of them. Among roughly 1,000,000 clones, 78% were seen once, and the ten largest hold under 0.65%. The sequencing sample was made of memory CD4+ T cells from PBMCs. The receptors were sampled from a man aged 18 to 30 in good health. Some clones in this sample may be carry-over from other donors' samples. The CDR3 runs from the conserved cysteine through the conserved F or W. A D gene is named only where the DNA matches it firmly. Clone size is not always given. Where it is, it says once, few, many or a class for expanded clones.

>TRBV5-1|TRBJ2-5|-|-
CASSLGLDFQETQYF
TGCGCCAGCAGCTTGGGGCTAGATTTCCAAGAGACCCAGTACTTC
>TRBV9|TRBJ2-1|TRBD2|-
CASSVGILAGYNEQFF
TGTGCCAGCAGCGTGGGGATACTAGCGGGTTACAATGAGCAGTTCTTC
>TRBV10-3|TRBJ2-3|TRBD1|once
CAIEDRKGSDTQYF
TGTGCCATAGAGGACAGGAAAGGTTCAGATACGCAGTATTTT
>TRBV28|TRBJ1-1|TRBD1|-
CAARTGAPEAFF
TGTGCCGCCCGGACAGGGGCCCCTGAAGCTTTCTTT
>TRBV4-2|TRBJ2-1|TRBD2|-
CASSQDLGTSGNEQFF
TGTGCCAGCAGCCAAGACCTCGGGACTAGCGGGAATGAGCAGTTCTTC
>TRBV5-1|TRBJ2-1|TRBD2|many
CASSLEGGRANEQFF
TGCGCCAGCAGCTTGGAGGGCGGGAGGGCCAATGAGCAGTTCTTC
>TRBV28|TRBJ1-2|TRBD1|-
CASSSTDRDYGYTF
TGTGCCAGCAGTTCTACTGACAGGGACTATGGCTACACCTTC
>TRBV7-9|TRBJ2-5|TRBD2|-
CASSPAGGAQYF
TGTGCCAGCAGCCCGGCCGGGGGGGCCCAGTACTTC
>TRBV11-2|TRBJ2-3|-|-
CASSLGGDTQYF
TGTGCCAGCAGCTTAGGCGGGGATACGCAGTATTTT
>TRBV5-4|TRBJ2-7|-|-
CASSFGAHSYEQYF
TGTGCCAGCAGCTTCGGGGCACACTCCTACGAGCAGTACTTC
>TRBV28|TRBJ1-1|-|-
CASTTIGTEAFF
TGTGCCAGCACCACAATTGGAACTGAAGCTTTCTTT
>TRBV2|TRBJ1-2|-|-
CASSRGWDYGYTF
TGTGCCAGCAGTAGGGGATGGGACTATGGCTACACCTTC
>TRBV6-4|TRBJ2-7|-|-
CASSDWTEKYEQYF
TGTGCCAGCAGTGACTGGACAGAAAAATACGAGCAGTACTTC
>TRBV5-1|TRBJ1-2|-|-
CASSSIPGLNYGYTF
TGCGCCAGCAGCTCGATCCCGGGACTTAACTATGGCTACACCTTC
>TRBV10-3|TRBJ2-1|-|-
CAISVGEDNEQFF
TGTGCCATCAGTGTAGGGGAGGACAATGAGCAGTTCTTC
>TRBV29-1|TRBJ1-2|TRBD1|many
CSVGDRVPYGYTF
TGCAGCGTGGGGGACAGAGTCCCCTATGGCTACACCTTC
>TRBV19|TRBJ2-1|TRBD2|once
CASRPLAGGYYNEQFF
TGTGCCAGTAGGCCACTAGCGGGAGGTTACTACAATGAGCAGTTCTTC
>TRBV2|TRBJ1-5|TRBD1|-
CASSPGQGGRQPQHF
TGTGCCAGCAGTCCGGGACAGGGGGGAAGACAGCCCCAGCATTTT
>TRBV29-1|TRBJ1-2|-|-
CSVSIRGGGGYGYTF
TGCAGCGTTTCCATCCGTGGAGGAGGGGGCTATGGCTACACCTTC
>TRBV6-1|TRBJ1-1|-|-
CASSDGGGWTEAFF
TGTGCCAGCAGTGATGGAGGAGGGTGGACTGAAGCTTTCTTT
>TRBV2|TRBJ2-1|TRBD2|many
CASSALAGSYNEQFF
TGTGCCAGCAGTGCACTAGCGGGGTCATACAATGAGCAGTTCTTC
>TRBV6-5|TRBJ1-2|-|-
CASKPLANYGYTF
TGTGCCAGCAAGCCGTTAGCTAACTATGGCTACACCTTC